Listed below are T cell receptor beta chains from one sample, sequenced in a study of blood T cell repertoires in COVID-19. Using immunoSEQ multiplex PCR, the repertoire was profiled, and TCRdb retains in-frame clones only, with some absent. Among 200,000 to 300,000 clones, about 90% were seen once, and the ten largest hold more than 0.65%. Sequenced: peripheral blood. These receptors came from a man aged 25 to 45 with COVID-19, enrolled during active disease. Both conserved end residues are part of each CDR3. A D gene is named only where the DNA matches it firmly. Size is omitted from some rows. Given values are once, few, many or a class for expanded clones.

V	D	size	J	DNA	CDR3
TRBV9	.	.	TRBJ1-1	TGTGCCAGCAGCAAAGGAGTGAACACTGAAGCTTTCTTT	CASSKGVNTEAFF
TRBV29-1	.	.	TRBJ1-1	TGCAGCGTTGGGGCCATGAACACTGAAGCTTTCTTT	CSVGAMNTEAFF
TRBV6-5	.	.	TRBJ1-2	TGTGCCAGCAGTTCCAACTGGGGGCGCGGGGGCTACACCTTC	CASSSNWGRGGYTF
TRBV9	TRBD2	.	TRBJ2-7	TGTGCCAGCAGCGTACTAGCGGGGGCACCGGGGGAGCAGTACTTC	CASSVLAGAPGEQYF
TRBV3-1/TRBV3-2	TRBD1	.	TRBJ1-1	TGTGCCAGCAGCCAGTCAGGGGGTGAAGCTTTCTTT	CASSQSGGEAFF
TRBV18	TRBD1	.	TRBJ2-4	TGTGCCAGCTCACCCCCACCCGGGACAGCGAAAAACATTCAGTACTTC	CASSPPPGTAKNIQYF
TRBV12-2	.	.	TRBJ2-4	TGTGCCTTTTCGACTGAGCGGGGGATTAACCTAGCCAAAAACATTCAGTACTTC	CAFSTERGINLAKNIQYF
TRBV2	TRBD1	few	TRBJ1-1	TGTGCCAGCAGGGGGACAGGGAACACTGAAGCTTTCTTT	CASRGTGNTEAFF
TRBV6-5	.	.	TRBJ1-2	TGTGCCAGCAGTTATAAATCCAGCGGCTACAGTACCTTC	CASSYKSSGYSTF
TRBV29-1	TRBD1	.	TRBJ2-7	TGCAGCGTTAACAGGGGGTCCTACGAGCAGTACTTC	CSVNRGSYEQYF
TRBV4-1	.	.	TRBJ2-7	TGCGCCAGCAGCCCTAAACAGGGCACCTACGAGCAGTACTTC	CASSPKQGTYEQYF
TRBV7-2	.	.	TRBJ2-1	TGTGCCAGCAGCCCGTCTTTAGGGGGGGCCCTAAATGAGCAGTTCTTC	CASSPSLGGALNEQFF
TRBV3-1/TRBV3-2	.	.	TRBJ2-3	TGTGCCAGCAGCCAATCACCGGTCCCCACAGATACGCAGTATTTT	CASSQSPVPTDTQYF
TRBV18	.	.	TRBJ2-1	TGTGCCAGCTCACCGGACATCTCCTACAATGAGCAGTTCTTC	CASSPDISYNEQFF
TRBV7-2	TRBD2	.	TRBJ2-5	TGTGCCAGCAGCCTGGGACTAGCTTCGATGGAGACCCAGTACTTC	CASSLGLASMETQYF
TRBV5-1	.	.	TRBJ1-4	TGCGCCAGCAGCTTGGGGCAGGGAGGTGAAAAACTGTTTTTT	CASSLGQGGEKLFF
TRBV19	TRBD1	.	TRBJ2-6	TGTGCCAGTAGTATAAGGGGACAGGGTACCTCTGGGGCCAACGTCCTGACTTTC	CASSIRGQGTSGANVLTF
TRBV14	.	.	TRBJ1-1	TGTGCCAGCAGCCCGACTGGGGCACTTATGAACACTGAAGCTTTCTTT	CASSPTGALMNTEAFF
TRBV7-3	TRBD2	.	TRBJ2-5	TGTGCCAGCAGCCCCTCTAGCGGTCAAGAGACCCAGTACTTC	CASSPSSGQETQYF
TRBV5-4	TRBD1	.	TRBJ1-4	TGTGCCAGCAGCTTAGACAGGGGGCGGAATGAAAAACTGTTTTTT	CASSLDRGRNEKLFF
TRBV7-9	.	.	TRBJ1-1	TGTGCCAGCAGCCCGCGGACTGAAGCTTTCTTT	CASSPRTEAFF
TRBV19	.	.	TRBJ1-5	TGTGCCAGTAACGAGGGAATGTATAGCAATCAGCCCCAGCATTTT	CASNEGMYSNQPQHF
TRBV27	TRBD1	.	TRBJ2-7	TGTGCCAGCAGTTTACAGCGCAGGGGGCTCCGTACAACCTACGAGCAGTACTTC	CASSLQRRGLRTTYEQYF
TRBV18	TRBD1	.	TRBJ1-1	TGTGCCAGCTCACCGGACAGGGGGAACACTGAAGCTTTCTTT	CASSPDRGNTEAFF
TRBV7-3	TRBD1	.	TRBJ2-2	TGTGCCAGCAGCTTAACTCCGCAGGGGGTGGTCACCGGGGAGCTGTTTTTT	CASSLTPQGVVTGELFF
TRBV7-2	.	.	TRBJ1-5	TGTGCCAGCAGCTTATTGAGTATCCGAAAGCCTTATAGCAATCAGCCCCAGCATTTT	CASSLLSIRKPYSNQPQHF
TRBV19	.	.	TRBJ1-5	TGTGCCTCAGGGGCGAGACAGCCCCAGCATTTT	CASGARQPQHF
TRBV7-9	.	.	TRBJ1-2	TGTGCCAGCAGCCTACCTCTGGGGGGTAACTATGGCTACACCTTC	CASSLPLGGNYGYTF
TRBV9	.	once	TRBJ1-2	TGTGCCAGCAGCGTAGTCCATCCGGGAAGCTATGGCTACACCTTC	CASSVVHPGSYGYTF
TRBV2	.	.	TRBJ1-6	TGTGCCAGCAGTGAAATGGGCCTACCCCTCCACTTT	CASSEMGLPLHF
TRBV5-5	TRBD2	.	TRBJ2-2	TGTGCCAGCAGCCCGGGGGGTCGGAACACCGGGGAGCTGTTTTTT	CASSPGGRNTGELFF
TRBV19	.	.	TRBJ2-1	TGTGCCAGCAAGGGAGGCAGGCGCCGAGGAGAGCAGTTCTTC	CASKGGRRRGEQFF
TRBV27	.	.	TRBJ2-1	TGTGCCAGCAGTTTCCCCGGGGGAAATGAGCAGTTCTTC	CASSFPGGNEQFF
TRBV7-6	TRBD1	.	TRBJ1-1	TGTGCCAGCAGCTTAAAACCGGCAGGGGGCACTGAAGCTTTCTTT	CASSLKPAGGTEAFF
TRBV9	TRBD2	.	TRBJ2-7	TGTGCCAGCAGCGCTACCGGGACTAAGGACTACGAGCAGTACTTC	CASSATGTKDYEQYF
TRBV2	.	many	TRBJ2-7	TGTGCCAGCAGTGAATCCGGCGGGGGCCCCTACGAGCAGTACTTC	CASSESGGGPYEQYF
TRBV27	TRBD1	once	TRBJ1-6	TGTGCCAGCAGTTTATTCCTCGGGTTTAAGGGGGCCCCCTATAATTCACCCCTCCACTTT	CASSLFLGFKGAPYNSPLHF
TRBV10-2	TRBD2	.	TRBJ2-2	TGCGCCAGCAGTGAGTCCCCCCTGACTAGCGGGGATTTCCAGGCGAACACCGGGGAGCTGTTTTTT	CASSESPLTSGDFQANTGELFF
TRBV6-4	.	once	TRBJ2-3	TGTGCCAGCAGCAGGGACTCCGCAGATACGCAGTATTTT	CASSRDSADTQYF
TRBV6-5	.	.	TRBJ2-7	TGTGCCAGTCTAGGTAGACCATCCTACGAGCAGTACTTC	CASLGRPSYEQYF
TRBV3-1/TRBV3-2	TRBD1	.	TRBJ1-3	TGTGCCAGCAGCCAGCTACAGGGGGCAGGAAACACCATATATTTT	CASSQLQGAGNTIYF
TRBV27	TRBD1	.	TRBJ1-6	TGTGCCAGCAGTTTGACAGGGGTTGATCCCCTCCACTTT	CASSLTGVDPLHF